This T cell receptor beta chain was profiled in a study of cytomegalovirus exposure and HLA in healthy donors. The PCR was carried out with 60 Vbeta primers and 13 Jbeta primers. Sequencing was performed with immunoSEQ multiplex PCR; in TCRdb, only in-frame clones are kept and a portion is missing. The data contain roughly 150,000 clones, 85% of them singletons. Germline V gives CDR1 GTSNPN, CDR2 SVGIG (reference sequence). V shed 1 base and J shed 1 base, with 7 bases lying between them. This CDR3 comprises 13 residues. This TCR was sampled from a boy aged 2 to 10 in good health and CMV-seronegative. The gene calls are TRBV30 and TRBJ1-1; D is ambiguous. Specimen: PBMCs. CDR3: CAWSGARNTEAFF. In DNA, the CDR3 is TGTGCCTGGAGTGGGGCAAGGAACACTGAAGCTTTCTTT.